The present entry profiles one T cell receptor (beta chain) with its context. This clonotype has ten or more counts. No cognate antigen has been identified for it. No base-level quality is on record; no much larger clone is a single base apart. The data derive from a study of Graves' ophthalmopathy and Graves' hyperthyroidism (dated by TCRdb to 2017 to 2018). Background on the whole study: Peripheral blood samples were taken at the time of initial diagnosis, before any treatment was given. TCR beta repertoire signatures were used to distinguish Graves' ophthalmopathy from Graves' hyperthyroidism and to predict progression to ophthalmopathy. In total, around 140 blood samples were TCR-sequenced: around 42 ophthalmopathy, some 75 hyperthyroidism and roughly 17 hyperthyroidism-to-ophthalmopathy patients. To explore V-J signatures that separate ophthalmopathy from hyperthyroidism, a discovery set of about 96 patients was enrolled, consisting of about 45 with ophthalmopathy and approximately 60 with stable hyperthyroidism. An independent validation cohort was composed of approximately 19 hyperthyroidism patients and about 16 patients who later progressed from hyperthyroidism to ophthalmopathy. T-cell repertoires of thyroid tissue and blood were compared in 5 or 6 hyperthyroidism patients. Following sample collection, hyperthyroidism patients were given methimazole at a starting dose of 30 mg daily, and ophthalmopathy patients were given high-dose intravenous methylprednisolone. What the authors observed across the whole study: In cross-validation, the 13-signature model distinguished ophthalmopathy from stable hyperthyroidism with about 87% sensitivity and just under 84% specificity, and in the test set the corresponding values were roughly 80% and 76%. Sample size was not statistically predetermined, and group allocation was not concealed from the investigators. Most of the expanded thyroid clonotypes with a frequency above 0.001 were also detected in blood, and it was suggested that the thyroid immune response may be reflected by blood repertoires. In validation, the model predicted ophthalmopathy progression with over 60% sensitivity and roughly 72% specificity; 12 predicted patients were CT-confirmed with GO in a median of approximately six months.

For repertoire sequencing, the TCR beta CDR3 regions were amplified from RNA transcripts. HTBI primers and the Qiagen OneStep RT-PCR kit were used in a first-round RT-PCR, which was followed by a second-round multiplex PCR, size selection and purification. The libraries underwent paired-end sequencing with 100 bp reads on an Illumina HiSeq2000. Regarding the original processing steps: SOAPnuke was used for read processing, and reads with adapters, uncalled bases, a mean Phred below 15, or no exact constant-primer or identifier match were discarded. High-quality paired reads were merged with COPE v1.2.5. Each unique nucleotide sequence was defined as a clonotype, and clonotypes were aligned to IMGT TRB V, D and J references with MiTCR v1.1. Only V-J combinations with frequency above 0.0001 were analysed, covering around 99% of repertoires. For each V-J combination, a TCR clonal expansion and chaos score was defined as F50 clonal expansion divided by the chaos observed in the TCRdist matrix. Welch's t-statistics and random forest were used to reduce features to about a dozen V-J combinations, which were fed into a naive Bayes classifier. The Morisita-Horn index was used to measure how similar the thyroid and blood repertoires were. TCRdb reprocessing: public reads trimmed at Q25 with fastp, clones called with MiXCR, in-frame beta chains kept. Rows with one shared CDR3 protein collapse into an entry with the most common genes and DNA. These V and J calls are TCRdb output, not the study's own analysis. Here the sample has around 670,000 distinct CDR3 sequences; 40% occur a single time. Roughly 45% of the sample comes from the top ten.

Ophthalmopathy patients were characterized by moderately to severely active disease, a Clinical Activity Score of at least 3, a NOSPECS grade of at least 4, and a disease duration under 3 months. Patients were excluded if they had other autoimmune diseases, uncontrolled infections, pregnancy or lactation. Diagnosis was based on clinical symptoms, serum thyroxine, TRAb, thyroid ultrasound and orbital computed tomography. Ficoll-Paque density gradient centrifugation was used to isolate PBMCs from 8 to 10 ml of fresh peripheral blood. Total RNA was extracted with Trizol reagent and quality-checked on an Agilent 2100 Bioanalyzer. This clonotype originated in an adult man with Graves' ophthalmopathy. The sequenced sample consisted of peripheral blood.

The sequenced DNA is TGTGCCACCAGTGGGGGGACAGACGACTATGGCTACACCTTC. Translated, this is CATSGGTDDYGYTF. The rearrangement combines TRBV24-1 with TRBJ1-2; 7 central nucleotides agree with TRBD1. The CDR3 runs 14 amino acids, cysteine and phenylalanine included. The sequence is cut down to CDR3 DNA, 42 bases in frame from base 1. V trim: 5 bases; J trim: 3 bases; unmatched bases: 5. The germline V gene gives CDR1 as KGHDR and CDR2 as SFDVKD.